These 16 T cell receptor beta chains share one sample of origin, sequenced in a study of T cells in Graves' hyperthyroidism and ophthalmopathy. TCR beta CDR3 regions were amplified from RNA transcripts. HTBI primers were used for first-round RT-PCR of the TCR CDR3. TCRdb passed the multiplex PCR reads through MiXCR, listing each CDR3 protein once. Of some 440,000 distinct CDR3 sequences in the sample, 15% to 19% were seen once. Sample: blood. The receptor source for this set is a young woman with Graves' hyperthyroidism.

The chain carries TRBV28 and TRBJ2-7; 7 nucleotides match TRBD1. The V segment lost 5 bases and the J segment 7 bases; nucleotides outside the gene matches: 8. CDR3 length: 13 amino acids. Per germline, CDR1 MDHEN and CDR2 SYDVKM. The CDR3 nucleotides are TGTGCCAGCAGTAGACAGGGTCTGAGGGAGCAGTACTTC. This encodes CASSRQGLREQYF.

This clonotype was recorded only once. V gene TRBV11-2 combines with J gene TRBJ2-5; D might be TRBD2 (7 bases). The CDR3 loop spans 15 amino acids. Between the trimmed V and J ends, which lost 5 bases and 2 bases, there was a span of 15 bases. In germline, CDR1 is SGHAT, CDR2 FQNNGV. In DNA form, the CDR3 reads TGTGCCAGCAGCCGGGGGGCTAGCGGACAAGAGACCCAGTACTTC. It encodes CASSRGASGQETQYF.

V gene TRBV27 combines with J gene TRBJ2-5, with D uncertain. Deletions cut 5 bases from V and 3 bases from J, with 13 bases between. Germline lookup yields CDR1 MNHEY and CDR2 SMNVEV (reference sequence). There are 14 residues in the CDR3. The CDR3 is CASSPLPGKETQYF. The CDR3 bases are TGTGCCAGCAGTCCGCTGCCGGGCAAAGAGACCCAGTACTTC.

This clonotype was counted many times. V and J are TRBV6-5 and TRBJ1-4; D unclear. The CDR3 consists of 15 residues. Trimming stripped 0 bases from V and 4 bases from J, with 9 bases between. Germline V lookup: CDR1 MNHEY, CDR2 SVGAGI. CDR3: CASSYSSASNEKLFF. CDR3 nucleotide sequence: TGTGCCAGCAGTTACTCATCCGCTAGTAATGAAAAACTGTTTTTT.

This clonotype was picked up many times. CDR3 sequence (DNA): TGTGCCAGCAGCGCAGGTCTGGGGGCGGGTCAGCCCCAGCATTTT. It is translated as CASSAGLGAGQPQHF. This chain connects TRBV11-2 to TRBJ1-5; D is perhaps TRBD1 (6 bases). The CDR3 is 15 amino acids. Germline loops: CDR1 SGHAT, CDR2 FQNNGV. V lost 5 bases and J lost 6, with 17 bases in between.

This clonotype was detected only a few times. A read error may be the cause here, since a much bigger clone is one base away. The CDR3 coding sequence is TGTGCCAGCAGTGAAGCAGAATGGGGGGCACAATACGAGCAGTACTTC. Translation: CASSEAEWGAQYEQYF. The chain links TRBV6-1 to TRBJ2-7, with D perhaps TRBD1 or TRBD2 (6 bases each). The CDR3 is 16 amino acids. Germline values: CDR1 MNHNS, CDR2 SASEGT. Trimming removed 0 bases from V and 4 bases from J, with 16 bases in between.

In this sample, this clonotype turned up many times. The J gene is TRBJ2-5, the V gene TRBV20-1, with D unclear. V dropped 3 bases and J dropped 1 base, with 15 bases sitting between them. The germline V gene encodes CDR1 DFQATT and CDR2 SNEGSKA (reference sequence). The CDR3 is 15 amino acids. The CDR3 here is CSASLSLSPQETQYF. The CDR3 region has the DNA TGCAGTGCTAGCCTCAGCCTATCGCCCCAAGAGACCCAGTACTTC.

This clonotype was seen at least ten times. The CDR3 sequence: CAISGRGNTDTQYF. The DNA of the CDR3 is TGTGCCATCAGTGGGCGGGGGAACACAGATACGCAGTATTTT. V gene TRBV10-3 combines with J gene TRBJ2-3, with TRBD2 matching over 7 bases. Losses at the gene ends were 4 bases for V and 2 bases for J; bases not matched to a gene: 3. This CDR3 has 14 residues. Germline V CDR1 and CDR2: ENHRY, SYGVKD.

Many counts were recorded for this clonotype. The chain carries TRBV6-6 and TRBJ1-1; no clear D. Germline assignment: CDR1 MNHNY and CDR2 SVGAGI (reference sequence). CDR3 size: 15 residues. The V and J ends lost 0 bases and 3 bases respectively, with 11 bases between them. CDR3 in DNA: TGTGCCAGCAGTTACTCGATCTGGAGGGACACTGAAGCTTTCTTT. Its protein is CASSYSIWRDTEAFF.

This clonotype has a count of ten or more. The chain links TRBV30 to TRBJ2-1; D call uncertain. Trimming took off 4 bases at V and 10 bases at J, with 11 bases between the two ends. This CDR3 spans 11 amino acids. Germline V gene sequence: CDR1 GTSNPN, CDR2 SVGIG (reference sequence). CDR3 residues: CAWKVSIEQFF. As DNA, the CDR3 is TGTGCCTGGAAAGTTTCCATAGAGCAGTTCTTC.

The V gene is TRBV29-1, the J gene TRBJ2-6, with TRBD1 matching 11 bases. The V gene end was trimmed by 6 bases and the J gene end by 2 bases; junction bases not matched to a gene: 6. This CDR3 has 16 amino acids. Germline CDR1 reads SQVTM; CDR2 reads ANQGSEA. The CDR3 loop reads CSVAGTGGTGANVLTF. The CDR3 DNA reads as TGCAGCGTGGCCGGGACAGGGGGGACTGGGGCCAACGTCCTGACTTTC.

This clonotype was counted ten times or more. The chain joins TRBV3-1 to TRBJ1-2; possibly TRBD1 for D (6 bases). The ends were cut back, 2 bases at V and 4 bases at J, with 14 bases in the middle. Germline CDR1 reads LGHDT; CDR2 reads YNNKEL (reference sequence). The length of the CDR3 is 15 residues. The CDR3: CASSQMPQGSYGYTF. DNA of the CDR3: TGTGCCAGCAGCCAAATGCCTCAGGGGTCCTATGGCTACACCTTC.

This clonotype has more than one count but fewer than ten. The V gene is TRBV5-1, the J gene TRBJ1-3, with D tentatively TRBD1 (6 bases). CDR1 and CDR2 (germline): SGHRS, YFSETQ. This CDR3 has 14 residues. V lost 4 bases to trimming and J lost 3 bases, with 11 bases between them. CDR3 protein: CASSVGGLGNTIYF. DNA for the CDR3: TGCGCCAGCAGCGTTGGGGGGCTTGGAAACACCATATATTTT.

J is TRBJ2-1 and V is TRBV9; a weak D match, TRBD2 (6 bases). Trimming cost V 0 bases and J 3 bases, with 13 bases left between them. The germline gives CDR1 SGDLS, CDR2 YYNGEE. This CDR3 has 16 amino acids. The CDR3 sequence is CASSVALGGSYNEQFF. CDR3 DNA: TGTGCCAGCAGCGTAGCTCTGGGGGGTAGCTACAATGAGCAGTTCTTC.

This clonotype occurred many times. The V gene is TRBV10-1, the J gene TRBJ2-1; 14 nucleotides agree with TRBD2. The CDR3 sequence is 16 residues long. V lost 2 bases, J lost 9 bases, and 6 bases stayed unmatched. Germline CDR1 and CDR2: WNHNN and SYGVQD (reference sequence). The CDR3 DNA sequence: TGCGCCAGCAGTGAGGGGGGACTAGCGGGAGAGGGTGAGCAGTTCTTC. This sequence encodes CASSEGGLAGEGEQFF.

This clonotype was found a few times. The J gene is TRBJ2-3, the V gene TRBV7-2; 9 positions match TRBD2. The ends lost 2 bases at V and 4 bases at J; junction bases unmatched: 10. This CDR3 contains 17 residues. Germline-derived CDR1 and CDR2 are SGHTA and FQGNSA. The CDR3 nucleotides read TGTGCCAGCAGCTTAACCGTCGGGACTAGCAGCTCAGATACGCAGTATTTT. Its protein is CASSLTVGTSSSDTQYF.